This TCR beta chain was sequenced during a study of CD8+ T cells in alopecia areata. Following extraction, RNA underwent reverse transcription to cDNA, which served as the sequencing template. Only in-frame clones appear in the TCRdb table, and some are missing; sequencing was by immunoSEQ multiplex PCR. The data show under 65,000 clones, 44% seen once. With respect to this clone: The antigen remains undetermined.

Whole-study results and caveats: Against the mouse data, patients shared TCRs less clearly, possibly for HLA reasons. It was lesional scalp, especially alopecia totalis/universalis, that showed higher clonality than normal scalp.

Trimming shortened V by 6 bases and J by 2 bases, and 4 bases separated the two germline ends. Per the germline V gene, CDR1 is MNHEY and CDR2 is SVGAGI. This CDR3 comprises 11 residues. The V call is TRBV6-5, the J call TRBJ2-5; no definite D call. The specimen was NKG2D-low CD8+ T cells sorted from blood. The clonotype was recovered from a human donor with alopecia areata. The CDR3 DNA reads as TGTGCCAGCAGATCACAAGAGACCCAGTACTTC. As protein: CASRSQETQYF.